The 24 T cell receptor beta chains below come from one sample, sequenced in a study of cytomegalovirus exposure and HLA in healthy donors. In the PCR, 60 Vbeta and 13 Jbeta primers were used. This table comes from immunoSEQ multiplex PCR, and its TCRdb copy is limited to in-frame clones, with some not included. The sample has some 90,000 clones; roughly 70% are singletons. Sequenced material: PBMCs. Source of these receptors: a middle-aged man in good health and CMV-seronegative.

V usage is TRBV27 and J usage is TRBJ1-2; D gene ambiguous. Germline CDR1 reads MNHEY; CDR2 reads SMNVEV (reference sequence). The V gene lost 5 bases and the J gene lost 2 bases, with 12 bases spanning the gap. CDR3 length equals 14 residues. The CDR3 reads CASSPLTSNYGYTF. In DNA form, the CDR3 reads TGTGCCAGCAGTCCTCTAACGTCGAACTATGGCTACACCTTC.

V usage is TRBV5-4 and J usage is TRBJ2-7, with TRBD2 matching 9 bases. V lost 4 bases to trimming and J lost 2 bases; unmatched junction nucleotides: 7. Germline V gene lookup returns CDR1 SGHNT and CDR2 YYREEE (reference sequence). The CDR3 has 15 residues. The CDR3 DNA is TGTGCCAGCAGCGCCTCTAGCGGGGTAACCTACGAGCAGTACTTC. This codes for CASSASSGVTYEQYF.

The chain links TRBV7-9 to TRBJ2-1, with D possibly matching TRBD2 (5 bases). CDR1 and CDR2 from the germline V gene are SEHNR and FQNEAQ (reference sequence). The germline V and J ends were trimmed by 3 bases and 4 bases, with 7 bases remaining between them. The CDR3 sequence is 13 residues long. The CDR3 spells CASSLEVYNEQFF. As DNA, the CDR3 is TGTGCCAGCAGCTTGGAGGTTTACAATGAGCAGTTCTTC.

This clone counts as medium-sized. The chain has TRBV6-5 and TRBJ2-7; TRBD1 aligns across 8 bases. The length of the CDR3 is 15 residues. Germline CDR1 MNHEY, CDR2 SVGAGI. Unmatched junction bases numbered 4, after V lost 2 bases and J lost 1 base. The CDR3 loop is CASSYVQGVSYEQYF. The CDR3 DNA reads as TGTGCCAGCAGTTACGTACAGGGGGTGTCCTACGAGCAGTACTTC.

The genes are TRBV19 and TRBJ1-5, with unresolved D. The ends were cut back, 6 bases at V and 0 bases at J, with 18 bases in the middle. The CDR3 is 17 residues long. Germline loops: CDR1 LNHDA, CDR2 SQIVND (reference sequence). The CDR3 sequence: CASSSVHRMNSNQPQHF. The CDR3 nucleotides are TGTGCCAGTAGCTCCGTTCACAGAATGAATAGCAATCAGCCCCAGCATTTT.

The rearrangement uses TRBV5-8 and TRBJ1-5; D ambiguous. The V gene lost 2 bases and the J gene lost 5 bases, with 5 bases spanning the gap. The CDR3 runs 12 residues. Germline V CDR1 and CDR2: SGHTS, YDEGEE. This CDR3 reads CASSFIYQPQHF. For the CDR3, the DNA is TGTGCCAGCAGCTTTATCTATCAGCCCCAGCATTTT. The entire variable domain, with the rest obtained from reference TRBV5-8 and TRBJ1-5, is as follows: EAGVTQSPTHLIKTRGQQATLRCSPISGHTSVYWYQQALGLGLQFLLWYDEGEERNRGNFPPRFSGRQFPNYSSELNVNALELEDSALYLCASSFIYQPQHFGDGTRLSIL.

The chain carries TRBV4-1 and TRBJ2-5, with D unclear. The J call is in doubt because the DNA end fits TRBJ2-7 better. CDR1 is MGHRA, CDR2 YSYEKL, per germline. CDR3 length: 18 residues. The CDR3 DNA sequence: TGCGCCAGCAGCCAAGATCCGCCCCTAAGTGTGCTATCCTACGAGCAGTACTTC. Translated, it gives CASSQDPPLSVLSYEQYF.

This clone was counted a single time. One junction end disagrees with the germline gene, perhaps due to a read error. Other DNA sequences in this sample translate to the same CDR3. The chain links TRBV30 to TRBJ1-2; 9 bases are shared with TRBD1. CDR1 and CDR2 from the germline V gene are GTSNPN and SVGIG (reference sequence). The CDR3 covers 12 residues. CDR3: CAWSTDRGGYTF. The CDR3 DNA follows: TGCGCCTGGAGTACGGACAGGGGTGGCTACACCTTC.

V is TRBV10-3 and J is TRBJ2-7; TRBD1 is a possible D gene (6 bases). Germline V CDR1 and CDR2: ENHRY, SYGVKD. CDR3 size: 13 residues. Trimming cost V 6 bases and J 0 bases, with 9 bases left between them. The CDR3 DNA follows: TGTGCCATCAGGAGGACAGACTCCTACGAGCAGTACTTC. Translating it yields CAIRRTDSYEQYF.

CDR3 in DNA: TGCAGCGTCCGAATCGGAGTAGCGGGGGGGAAAGAGACCCAGTACTTC. Translated, it gives CSVRIGVAGGKETQYF. V gene TRBV29-1 combines with J gene TRBJ2-5; 11 bases line up with TRBD2. Germline CDR1 SQVTM, CDR2 ANQGSEA. J lost 3 bases, V lost 6 bases, and 12 bases had no gene match. This CDR3 is built from 16 residues.

This clone was seen once. The rearrangement links TRBV29-1 to TRBJ1-4; D uncertain. The CDR3 is 15 amino acids. CDR1 is SQVTM and CDR2 is ANQGSEA in the germline V gene. V lost 4 bases to trimming and J lost 0 bases, with 12 bases between them. The CDR3 loop is CSVAQAGATNEKLFF. CDR3 sequence (DNA): TGCAGCGTTGCCCAGGCGGGTGCAACTAATGAAAAACTGTTTTTT.

V gene TRBV28 combines with J gene TRBJ2-1; 7 bases are a match to TRBD2. This CDR3 is built from 15 residues. With 5 bases clipped from V and 7 bases from J, the junction kept 11 bases outside the gene matches. The germline V gene has CDR1 MDHEN and CDR2 SYDVKM. The CDR3 is CASSLRGRGKNEQFF. DNA of the CDR3: TGTGCCAGCAGTCTTCGGGGGAGGGGAAAAAATGAGCAGTTCTTC.

V usage is TRBV5-1 and J usage is TRBJ1-1, with D tentatively TRBD1 (5 bases). The germline V and J ends were trimmed by 0 bases and 2 bases, with 14 bases remaining between them. The CDR3 extends over 16 amino acids. Per germline, CDR1 SGHRS and CDR2 YFSETQ. The DNA for the CDR3 is TGCGCCAGCAGCTTGGGGGTGGGCAGGGAAAACACTGAAGCTTTCTTT. This codes for CASSLGVGRENTEAFF.

The gene calls are TRBV7-9 and TRBJ2-1; tentatively, D is TRBD2 (7 bases). Trimming stripped 1 base from V and 7 bases from J, with 17 bases between. The germline CDR1 and CDR2 sequences are SEHNR and FQNEAQ (reference sequence). The CDR3 is 16 residues long. CDR3 residues: CASSLEGGGLVNEQFF. The CDR3, as DNA: TGTGCCAGCAGCTTAGAGGGGGGGGGCCTTGTAAATGAGCAGTTCTTC.

The gene calls are TRBV6-5 and TRBJ2-5; 8 nucleotides line up with TRBD1. CDR1 and CDR2 (germline): MNHEY, SVGAGI. This CDR3 region has 14 residues. Trimming took 5 bases from V and 5 from J; bases not matched to a gene: 7. This chain's CDR3 is CASSKDREDETQYF. CDR3 sequence (DNA): TGTGCCAGCAGTAAGGACAGGGAGGACGAGACCCAGTACTTC.

V is TRBV5-8 and J is TRBJ2-1, with a weak D call TRBD1 (6 bases). The V gene's germline CDR1 is SGHTS and CDR2 YDEGEE. V was cut by 2 bases and J by 4 bases, with 16 bases left in between. This CDR3 comprises 16 residues. The CDR3, as DNA: TGTGCCAGCAGCTTACGGGCCGGGACACATTACAATGAGCAGTTCTTC. Translating it yields CASSLRAGTHYNEQFF.

The rearrangement uses TRBV5-8 and TRBJ2-1; the match to TRBD2 covers 8 bases. Germline loops: CDR1 SGHTS, CDR2 YDEGEE. The CDR3 is 15 amino acids. V lost 3 bases to trimming and J lost 3 bases; unmatched junction nucleotides: 5. CDR3 bases: TGTGCCAGCAGCTCGGGGACTAGTGTCTACAATGAGCAGTTCTTC. Its protein product is CASSSGTSVYNEQFF.

The chain joins TRBV9 to TRBJ2-3, with 8 bases lining up with TRBD2. CDR1 is SGDLS, CDR2 YYNGEE, per germline. V was pared by 2 bases and J by 3 bases, with 8 bases of the junction left unmatched. The CDR3 totals 16 residues. The CDR3, as DNA: TGTGCCAGCAGCGTCTCCTACGGGGGGGGGACAGATACGCAGTATTTT. Encoded protein: CASSVSYGGGTDTQYF.

V and J are TRBV28 and TRBJ1-1; a possible D gene is TRBD1 (6 bases). The CDR3 is 15 amino acids. The V gene lost 5 bases and the J gene lost 0 bases, with 13 bases spanning the gap. CDR1 MDHEN and CDR2 SYDVKM come from the germline V gene. This CDR3 is CASSLRTAMNTEAFF. CDR3 bases: TGTGCCAGCAGTCTTCGGACAGCCATGAACACTGAAGCTTTCTTT.

This chain links TRBV6-5 with TRBJ1-2; possibly TRBD1 for D (6 bases). Germline CDR1 and CDR2: MNHEY and SVGAGI. The CDR3 contains 14 residues. The V and J ends lost 5 bases and 0 bases respectively, with 10 bases between them. In DNA, the CDR3 is TGTGCCAGCAGTCCGGACAGAGCTAACTATGGCTACACCTTC. Encoded protein: CASSPDRANYGYTF.

The V gene is TRBV5-1, the J gene TRBJ1-6; D gene uncertain. Trimming took off 4 bases at V and 7 bases at J, with 6 bases between the two ends. The CDR3 extends over 12 amino acids. In germline, CDR1 is SGHRS, CDR2 YFSETQ. The CDR3 spells CASSTVNSPLHF. The CDR3 region has the DNA TGCGCCAGCAGCACAGTAAATTCACCCCTCCACTTT.

This clone was found a few times. This rearrangement joins TRBV25-1 to TRBJ1-3; perhaps TRBD1 as D (5 bases). V dropped 2 bases and J dropped 2 bases, with 7 bases sitting between them. Germline lookup yields CDR1 MGHDK and CDR2 SYGVNS. This CDR3 contains 14 residues. The CDR3 protein is CASSEAGTGNTIYF. As DNA, the CDR3 is TGTGCCAGCAGTGAAGCAGGGACTGGAAACACCATATATTTT.

This sequence joins TRBV27 and TRBJ2-3, with D possibly being TRBD1 (8 bases). V was pared by 8 bases and J by 3 bases, with 18 bases between. The CDR3 totals 15 residues. Germline V CDR1 and CDR2: MNHEY, SMNVEV (reference sequence). CDR3 residues: CASGIQGGLTDTQYF. The DNA of the CDR3 is TGTGCCAGCGGCATACAGGGGGGGTTGACAGATACGCAGTATTTT.

The CDR3 DNA is TGCGCCAGCAGCTCCATCGGCGGGGATGGTGGCTACACCTTC. Translating gives CASSSIGGDGGYTF. This sequence joins TRBV4-1 and TRBJ1-2; D ambiguous. CDR1 is MGHRA, CDR2 YSYEKL, per germline. The ends were cut back, 5 bases at V and 7 bases at J, with 17 bases in the middle. The length of the CDR3 is 14 residues.